This T cell receptor (beta chain) was captured by sequencing in a study of blood T cell repertoires in COVID-19. Overall study: The United States, Italy and Spain supplied acute and convalescent COVID-19 samples. T cells, B-cell-depleted T cells, or PBMCs supplied cDNA or gDNA.

Followed over time, Seattle patients had been enrolled while infection was active. Per the original methods: Amplification of reference gene primers was used by the study to estimate nucleated cell counts. Assay: immunoSEQ multiplex PCR; the TCRdb copy retains only in-frame clones and omits some. V and J calls and clone size are given by that table; D and trimming were obtained from the DNA. The top ten clones hold around 8% of a sample with about 160,000 clones, approximately 79% of them seen once. This CDR3 spans 15 amino acids. Trimming pared 2 bases from V and 5 bases from J, leaving 10 bases between. Looked up from germline, CDR1 is SNHLY and CDR2 is FYNNEI. This clone was detected only once.

V usage is TRBV2 and J usage is TRBJ1-6; no definite D call. What was sequenced was peripheral blood. The sequence was obtained from a woman in her fifties or sixties with COVID-19, enrolled during active disease. CDR3 amino acids: CASSELRVNNSPLHF. The CDR3 nucleotides read TGTGCCAGCAGTGAATTGCGGGTGAATAATTCACCCCTCCACTTT.